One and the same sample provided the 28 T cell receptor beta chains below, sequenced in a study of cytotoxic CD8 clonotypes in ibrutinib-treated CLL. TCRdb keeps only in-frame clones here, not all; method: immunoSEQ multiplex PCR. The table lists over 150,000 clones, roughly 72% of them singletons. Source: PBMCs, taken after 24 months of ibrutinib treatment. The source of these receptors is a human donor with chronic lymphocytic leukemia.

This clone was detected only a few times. Here the CDR3 reads CASNLRAGYNGYTF. The CDR3 DNA reads TGTGCCAGCAATCTTAGGGCCGGATATAATGGCTACACCTTC. This rearrangement joins TRBV27 to TRBJ1-2, with D uncertain. V was trimmed by 7 bases and J by 6 bases, leaving 18 bases between them. This CDR3 is built from 14 residues. Germline CDR1 and CDR2: MNHEY and SMNVEV (reference sequence).

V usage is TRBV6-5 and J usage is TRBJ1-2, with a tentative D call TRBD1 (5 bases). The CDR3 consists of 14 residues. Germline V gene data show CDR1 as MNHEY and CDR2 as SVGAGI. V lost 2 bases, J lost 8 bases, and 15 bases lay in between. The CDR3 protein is CASSYGGTPRGYTF. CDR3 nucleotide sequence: TGTGCCAGCAGTTACGGAGGGACCCCCCGGGGCTACACCTTC.

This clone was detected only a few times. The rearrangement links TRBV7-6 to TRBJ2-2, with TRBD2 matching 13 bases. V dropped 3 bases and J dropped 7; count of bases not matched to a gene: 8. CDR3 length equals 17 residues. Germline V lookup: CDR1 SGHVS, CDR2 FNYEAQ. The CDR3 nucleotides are TGTGCCAGCAGCTTGAGGACTAGCGGGAGATTGGGCGGGGAGCTGTTTTTT. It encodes CASSLRTSGRLGGELFF.

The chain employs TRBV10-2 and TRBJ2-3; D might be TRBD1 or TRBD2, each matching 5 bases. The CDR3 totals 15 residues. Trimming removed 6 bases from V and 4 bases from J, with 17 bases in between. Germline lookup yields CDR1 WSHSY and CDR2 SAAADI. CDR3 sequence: CASRPGPTSSDTQYF. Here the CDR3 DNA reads TGCGCCAGCAGGCCGGGACCTACCTCGTCAGATACGCAGTATTTT.

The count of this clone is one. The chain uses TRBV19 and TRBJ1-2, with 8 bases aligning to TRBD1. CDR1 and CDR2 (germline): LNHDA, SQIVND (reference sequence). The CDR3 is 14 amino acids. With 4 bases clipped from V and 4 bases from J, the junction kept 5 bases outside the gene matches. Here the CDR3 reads CASSTLGTGYGYTF. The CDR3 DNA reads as TGTGCCAGTAGTACTCTGGGGACAGGCTATGGCTACACCTTC.

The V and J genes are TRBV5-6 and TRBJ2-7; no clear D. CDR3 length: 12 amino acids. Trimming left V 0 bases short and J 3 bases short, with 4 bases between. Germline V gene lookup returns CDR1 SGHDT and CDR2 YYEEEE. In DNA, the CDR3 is TGTGCCAGCAGCTTGGGGCACTACGAGCAGTACTTC. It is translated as CASSLGHYEQYF. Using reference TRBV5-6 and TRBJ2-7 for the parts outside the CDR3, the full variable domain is DAGVTQSPTHLIKTRGQQVTLRCSPKSGHDTVSWYQQALGQGPQFIFQYYEEEERQRGNFPDRFSGHQFPNYSSELNVNALLLGDSALYLCASSLGHYEQYFGPGTRLTVT.

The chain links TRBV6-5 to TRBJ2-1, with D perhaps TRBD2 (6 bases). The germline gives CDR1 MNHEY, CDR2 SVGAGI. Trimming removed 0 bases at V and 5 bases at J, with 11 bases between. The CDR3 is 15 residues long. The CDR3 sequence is CASSYSRGLHNEQFF. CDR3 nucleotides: TGTGCCAGCAGTTACTCGAGGGGACTTCACAATGAGCAGTTCTTC.

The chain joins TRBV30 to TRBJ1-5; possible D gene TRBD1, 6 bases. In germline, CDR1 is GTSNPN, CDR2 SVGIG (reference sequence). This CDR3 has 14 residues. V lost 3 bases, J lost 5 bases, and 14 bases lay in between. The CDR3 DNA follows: TGTGCCTGGAGCTCTGGGGGCCTAGATCAGCCCCAGCATTTT. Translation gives CAWSSGGLDQPQHF.

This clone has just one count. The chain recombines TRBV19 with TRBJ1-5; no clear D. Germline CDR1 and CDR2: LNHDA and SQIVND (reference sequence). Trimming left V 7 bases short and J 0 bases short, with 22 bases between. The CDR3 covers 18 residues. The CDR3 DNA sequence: TGTGCCAGTACAGTCTCCAGGCCGAACTTATATAGCAATCAGCCCCAGCATTTT. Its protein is CASTVSRPNLYSNQPQHF.

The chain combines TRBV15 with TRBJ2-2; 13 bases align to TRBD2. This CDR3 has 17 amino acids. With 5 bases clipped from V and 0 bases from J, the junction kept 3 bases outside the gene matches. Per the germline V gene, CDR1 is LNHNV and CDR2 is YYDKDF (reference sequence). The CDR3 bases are TGTGCCACCAGCGGTGGACTAGCGGGAGCGAACACCGGGGAGCTGTTTTTT. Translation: CATSGGLAGANTGELFF.

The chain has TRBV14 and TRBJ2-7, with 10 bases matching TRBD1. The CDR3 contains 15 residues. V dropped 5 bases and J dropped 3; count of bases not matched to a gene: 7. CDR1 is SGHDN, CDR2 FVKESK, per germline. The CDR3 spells CASSIRTGGSYEQYF. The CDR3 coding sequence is TGTGCCAGCAGCATACGGACAGGGGGAAGCTACGAGCAGTACTTC.

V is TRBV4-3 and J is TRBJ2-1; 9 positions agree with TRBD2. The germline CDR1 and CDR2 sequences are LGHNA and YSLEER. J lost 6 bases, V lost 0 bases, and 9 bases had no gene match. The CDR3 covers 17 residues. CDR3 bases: TGCGCCAGCAGCCAAGATATAATTAGCGGGAGAGGCAATGAGCAGTTCTTC. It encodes CASSQDIISGRGNEQFF.

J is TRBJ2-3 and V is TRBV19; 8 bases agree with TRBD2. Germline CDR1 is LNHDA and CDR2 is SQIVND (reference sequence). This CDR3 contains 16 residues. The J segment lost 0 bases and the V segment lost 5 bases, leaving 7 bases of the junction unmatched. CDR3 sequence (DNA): TGTGCCAGTAGTCCCCGGGGGGGCCTAAGCACAGATACGCAGTATTTT. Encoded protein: CASSPRGGLSTDTQYF.

The CDR3 reads CASSFGGSEQYF. In DNA form, the CDR3 reads TGTGCCAGCAGTTTTGGAGGTTCCGAGCAGTACTTC. V is TRBV28 and J is TRBJ2-7; D may be TRBD2 (5 bases). The CDR3 has 12 residues. From germline, CDR1 is MDHEN and CDR2 SYDVKM. Between the trimmed V and J ends, which lost 3 bases and 6 bases, there was a span of 9 bases.

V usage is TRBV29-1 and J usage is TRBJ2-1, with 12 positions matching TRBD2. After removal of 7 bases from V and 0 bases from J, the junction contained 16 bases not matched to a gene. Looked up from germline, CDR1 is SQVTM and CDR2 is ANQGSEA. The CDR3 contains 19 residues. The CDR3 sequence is CSARRGGTSGPSSYNEQFF. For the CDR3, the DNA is TGCAGCGCAAGAAGAGGGGGGACTAGCGGGCCGAGCTCCTACAATGAGCAGTTCTTC.

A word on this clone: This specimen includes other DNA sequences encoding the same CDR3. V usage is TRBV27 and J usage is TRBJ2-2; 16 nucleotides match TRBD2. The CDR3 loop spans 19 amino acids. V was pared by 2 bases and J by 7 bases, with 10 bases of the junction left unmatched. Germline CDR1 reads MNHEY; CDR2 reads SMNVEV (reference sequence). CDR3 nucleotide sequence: TGTGCCAGCAGTTTAACGGGACTAGCGGGAGGGCGGGTTAGCGGGGAGCTGTTTTTT. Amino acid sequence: CASSLTGLAGGRVSGELFF.

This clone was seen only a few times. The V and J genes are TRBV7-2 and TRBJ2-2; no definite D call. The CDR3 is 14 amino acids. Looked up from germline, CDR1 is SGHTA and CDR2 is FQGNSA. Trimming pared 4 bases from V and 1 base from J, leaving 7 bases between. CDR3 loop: CASSSFRNTGELFF. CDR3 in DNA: TGTGCCAGCAGCTCCTTCCGGAACACCGGGGAGCTGTTTTTT.

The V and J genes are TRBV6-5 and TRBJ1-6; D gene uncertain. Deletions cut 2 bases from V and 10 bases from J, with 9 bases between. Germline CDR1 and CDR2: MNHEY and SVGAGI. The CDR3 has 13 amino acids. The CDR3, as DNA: TGTGCCAGCAGTTACGTATCTAGATCACCCCTCCACTTT. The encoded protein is CASSYVSRSPLHF.

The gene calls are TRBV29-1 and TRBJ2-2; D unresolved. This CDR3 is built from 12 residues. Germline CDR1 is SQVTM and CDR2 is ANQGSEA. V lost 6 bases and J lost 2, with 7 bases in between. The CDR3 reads CSVAHNTGELFF. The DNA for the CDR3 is TGCAGCGTGGCGCATAACACCGGGGAGCTGTTTTTT.

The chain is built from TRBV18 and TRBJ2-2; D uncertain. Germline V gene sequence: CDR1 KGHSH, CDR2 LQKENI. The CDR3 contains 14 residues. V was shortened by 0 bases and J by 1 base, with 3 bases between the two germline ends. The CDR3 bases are TGTGCCAGCTCACCACCGGTGAACACCGGGGAGCTGTTTTTT. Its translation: CASSPPVNTGELFF.

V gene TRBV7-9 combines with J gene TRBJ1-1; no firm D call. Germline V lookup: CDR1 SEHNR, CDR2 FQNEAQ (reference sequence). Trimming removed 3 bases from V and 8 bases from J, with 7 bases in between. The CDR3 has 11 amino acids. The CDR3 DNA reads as TGTGCCAGCAGCTTGGGATGGGAAGCTTTCTTT. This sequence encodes CASSLGWEAFF. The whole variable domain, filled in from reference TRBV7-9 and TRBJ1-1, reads DTGVSQNPRHKITKRGQNVTFRCDPISEHNRLYWYRQTLGQGPEFLTYFQNEAQLEKSRLLSDRFSAERPKGSFSTLEIQRTEQGDSAMYLCASSLGWEAFFGQGTRLTVV.

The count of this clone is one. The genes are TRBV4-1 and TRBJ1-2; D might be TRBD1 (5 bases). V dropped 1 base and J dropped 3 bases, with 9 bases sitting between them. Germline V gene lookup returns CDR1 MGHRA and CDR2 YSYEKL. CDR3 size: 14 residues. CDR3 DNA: TGCGCCAGCAGCCAAGGGGCGGGGGACTATGGCTACACCTTC. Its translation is CASSQGAGDYGYTF.

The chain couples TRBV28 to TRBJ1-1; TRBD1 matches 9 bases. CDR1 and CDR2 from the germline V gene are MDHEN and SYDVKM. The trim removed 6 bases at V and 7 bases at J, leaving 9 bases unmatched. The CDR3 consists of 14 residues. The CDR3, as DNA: TGTGCCAGCAGGTGGACAGGGGTGACCGGTGAAGCTTTCTTT. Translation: CASRWTGVTGEAFF.

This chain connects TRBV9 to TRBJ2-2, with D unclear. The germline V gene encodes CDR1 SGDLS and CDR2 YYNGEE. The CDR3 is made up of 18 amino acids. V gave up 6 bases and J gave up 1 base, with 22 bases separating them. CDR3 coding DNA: TGTGCCAGCAAAACCAAAATCGTGACCCGAGGGAACACCGGGGAGCTGTTTTTT. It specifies CASKTKIVTRGNTGELFF.

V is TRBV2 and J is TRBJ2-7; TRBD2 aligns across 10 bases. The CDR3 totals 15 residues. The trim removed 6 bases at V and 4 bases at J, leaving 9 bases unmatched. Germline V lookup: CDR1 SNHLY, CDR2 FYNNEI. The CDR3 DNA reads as TGTGCCAGCAGGGAACTAGCGGGGAGTAGGTACGAGCAGTACTTC. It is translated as CASRELAGSRYEQYF. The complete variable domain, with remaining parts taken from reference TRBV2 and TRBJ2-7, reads EPEVTQTPSHQVTQMGQEVILRCVPISNHLYFYWYRQILGQKVEFLVSFYNNEISEKSEIFDDQFSVERPDGSNFTLKIRSTKLEDSAMYFCASRELAGSRYEQYFGPGTRLTVT.

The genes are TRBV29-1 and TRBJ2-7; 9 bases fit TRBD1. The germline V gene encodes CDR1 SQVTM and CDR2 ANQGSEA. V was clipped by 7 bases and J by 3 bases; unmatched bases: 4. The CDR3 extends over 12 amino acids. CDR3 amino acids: CSATGGYYEQYF. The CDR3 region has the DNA TGCAGCGCGACAGGGGGGTACTACGAGCAGTACTTC.

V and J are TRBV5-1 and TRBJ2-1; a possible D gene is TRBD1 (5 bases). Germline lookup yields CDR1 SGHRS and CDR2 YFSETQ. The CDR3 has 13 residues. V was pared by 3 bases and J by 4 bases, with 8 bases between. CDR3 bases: TGCGCCAGCAGCTCTCAGGGATACAATGAGCAGTTCTTC. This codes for CASSSQGYNEQFF.

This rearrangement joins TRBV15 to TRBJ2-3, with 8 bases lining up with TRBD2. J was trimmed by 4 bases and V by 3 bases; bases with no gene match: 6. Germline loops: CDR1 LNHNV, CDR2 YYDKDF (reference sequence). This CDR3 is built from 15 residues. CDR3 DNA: TGTGCCACCAGCAGTTTAGCGGGAACCGCAGATACGCAGTATTTT. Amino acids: CATSSLAGTADTQYF.